Presented here are 3 T cell receptor beta chains from one specimen sequenced in a study of CD8 T cells in Susac syndrome. Random-hexamer reverse transcription was applied to about 0.5 to 1 ug RNA. TCRdb passed the immunoSEQ multiplex PCR reads through MiXCR, listing each CDR3 protein once. Seen here are 150,000 to 200,000 distinct CDR3 sequences, 85% to 95% observed once, and the top ten hold around 0.15%. Sequencing was carried out using CD8+ T cells from PBMCs. These receptors were taken from a human donor with multiple sclerosis.

CDR3 nucleotide sequence: TGTGCCAGCAGGGCGACCGGGACAGCCCTCCGTAGCAATCAGCCCCAGCATTTT. It yields the protein CASRATGTALRSNQPQHF. This chain connects TRBV2 to TRBJ1-5; 7 bases fit TRBD1. Trimming removed 6 bases from V and 0 bases from J; junction bases left unmatched: 14. Germline loops: CDR1 SNHLY, CDR2 FYNNEI. This CDR3 region has 18 residues.

The rearrangement joins TRBV28 to TRBJ2-3, with TRBD1 identical over 8 bases. After removal of 6 bases from V and 3 bases from J, the junction contained 5 bases not matched to a gene. Germline CDR1 MDHEN, CDR2 SYDVKM. This CDR3 contains 14 residues. For the CDR3, the DNA is TGTGCCAGCAGCCAGGGACAGGCAACAGATACGCAGTATTTT. Protein product: CASSQGQATDTQYF. Using reference TRBV28 and TRBJ2-3 for the parts outside the CDR3, the full variable domain is DVKVTQSSRYLVKRTGEKVFLECVQDMDHENMFWYRQDPGLGLRLIYFSYDVKMKEKGDIPEGYSVSREKKERFSLILESASTNQTSMYLCASSQGQATDTQYFGPGTRLTVL.

The sample holds one count of this clonotype. This chain joins TRBV20-1 and TRBJ2-5; 9 bases line up with TRBD2. This CDR3 region has 14 residues. V dropped 2 bases and J dropped 5; count of bases not matched to a gene: 6. CDR1 DFQATT and CDR2 SNEGSKA come from the germline V gene (reference sequence). In nucleotides, the CDR3 is TGCAGTGCTAGAAAGGTAGCGGGAGACGAGACCCAGTACTTC. Its protein product is CSARKVAGDETQYF.